A single sample gave rise to the 5 T cell receptor beta chains below, sequenced in a study of T cell responses to AZD1222 COVID-19 vaccine. Generated by immunoSEQ multiplex PCR, the TCRdb table keeps only in-frame clones and is missing some. The table includes 85,000 to 90,000 clones, roughly nine tenths detected once. Sample: peripheral blood, taken on day 0 of AZD1222 vaccination. The source of these receptors is an adult in good health.

This clone was seen once. This sequence joins TRBV5-6 and TRBJ2-7, with D perhaps TRBD2 (6 bases). The CDR3 runs to 14 residues. The germline V gene has CDR1 SGHDT and CDR2 YYEEEE. The V end lost 4 bases, the J end lost 6 bases, and 17 bases lay between the germline ends. The CDR3 region has the DNA TGTGCCAGCAGCCGCGGGACGCGGGGCTCCGAGCAGTACTTC. Its protein is CASSRGTRGSEQYF.

V usage is TRBV7-2 and J usage is TRBJ1-2; TRBD1 matches 12 bases. V lost 10 bases to trimming and J lost 4 bases; unmatched junction nucleotides: 10. The CDR3 spans 15 residues. Germline V gives CDR1 SGHTA, CDR2 FQGNSA. The CDR3 nucleotides are TGTGCCACCGTCGCCGGGACAGGGGGCTTCTATGGCTACACCTTC. Translating it yields CATVAGTGGFYGYTF.

The rearrangement uses TRBV29-1 and TRBJ2-7; 10 bases are shared with TRBD1. The CDR3 runs to 12 residues. The germline V gene has CDR1 SQVTM and CDR2 ANQGSEA. After removal of 7 bases from V and 5 bases from J, the junction contained 5 bases not matched to a gene. In DNA, the CDR3 is TGCAGCGCGGTGGGACAGGGGAACGAGCAGTACTTC. Its translation: CSAVGQGNEQYF.

This clone appeared once. The V and J genes are TRBV19 and TRBJ1-1; 10 bases fit TRBD1. The trim removed 6 bases at V and 0 bases at J, leaving 1 base unmatched. Germline CDR1 reads LNHDA; CDR2 reads SQIVND (reference sequence). The CDR3 runs 14 residues. The CDR3 loop reads CASRGQGLNTEAFF. In DNA, the CDR3 is TGTGCCAGTAGGGGACAGGGGTTGAACACTGAAGCTTTCTTT.

This chain joins TRBV3-1 (or the pseudogene TRBV3-2) and TRBJ2-1, with a tentative D call TRBD2 (6 bases). V was pared by 1 base and J by 3 bases, with 13 bases between. CDR1 is LGHDT and CDR2 is YNNKEL in the germline V gene (reference sequence). The CDR3 contains 16 residues. CDR3 in amino acids: CASSQVSAGLYNEQFF. CDR3 sequence (DNA): TGTGCCAGCAGCCAAGTTTCGGCGGGACTCTACAATGAGCAGTTCTTC.